The next 30 T cell receptor beta chains were all read from a single sample in a study of radiotherapy plus CTLA-4 blockade in lung cancer. Sequenced by immunoSEQ multiplex PCR; TCRdb stores in-frame clones only, minus some. The table has tens of thousands of clones, roughly 70% seen once. Sequenced here: peripheral blood, sampled from a patient treated with radiotherapy plus ipilimumab. The source is a human donor with non-small cell lung cancer whose response to radiotherapy plus ipilimumab could not be evaluated.

The chain carries TRBV7-9 and TRBJ2-1; D is possibly TRBD2 (5 bases). The CDR3 is 14 residues long. V lost 2 bases, J lost 5 bases, and 10 bases lay in between. Germline CDR1 and CDR2: SEHNR and FQNEAQ (reference sequence). CDR3 loop: CASSLWRSNNEQFF. CDR3 nucleotides: TGTGCCAGCAGCTTATGGAGGTCCAACAATGAGCAGTTCTTC.

V gene TRBV18 combines with J gene TRBJ1-5, with 7 bases matching TRBD1. Trimming cost V 3 bases and J 2 bases; bases outside gene matches: 10. Germline CDR1 reads KGHSH; CDR2 reads LQKENI. The CDR3 is made up of 17 amino acids. The DNA for the CDR3 is TGTGCCAGCTCACCTGGGGCAGGGGGGATTGGCAATCAGCCCCAGCATTTT. Protein product: CASSPGAGGIGNQPQHF.

The V call is TRBV4-2, the J call TRBJ2-3; TRBD2 agrees at 10 bases. The junction had 16 bases not matched to a gene; V was cut back by 4 bases and J by 3 bases. The germline CDR1 and CDR2 sequences are LGHNA and YNFKEQ. This CDR3 contains 19 residues. The CDR3 nucleotides read TGTGCCAGCAGCCGCCTGACCCGGGCTAGCGGGAGTTTGACAGATACGCAGTATTTT. It is translated as CASSRLTRASGSLTDTQYF.

This chain links TRBV6-1 with TRBJ1-4; weak D call: TRBD1 (5 bases). The CDR3 totals 14 residues. CDR1 is MNHNS, CDR2 SASEGT, per germline. V was shortened by 5 bases and J by 5 bases, with 12 bases between the two germline ends. The CDR3 nucleotides read TGTGCCAGCAGTTTAAGCGGGGCGAATGAAAAACTGTTTTTT. It is translated as CASSLSGANEKLFF.

This clone was observed a few times. This chain uses TRBV28 with TRBJ1-5; 7 nucleotides line up with TRBD1. Germline lookup yields CDR1 MDHEN and CDR2 SYDVKM. This CDR3 region has 16 residues. Trimming removed 6 bases from V and 0 bases from J; junction bases left unmatched: 8. CDR3 sequence reads: CASRLGTAYSNQPQHF. The CDR3 nucleotides read TGTGCCAGCAGACTCGGGACAGCTTATAGCAATCAGCCCCAGCATTTT. The full variable domain, its missing parts supplied by reference TRBV28 and TRBJ1-5, is DVKVTQSSRYLVKRTGEKVFLECVQDMDHENMFWYRQDPGLGLRLIYFSYDVKMKEKGDIPEGYSVSREKKERFSLILESASTNQTSMYLCASRLGTAYSNQPQHFGDGTRLSIL.

The chain has TRBV7-9 and TRBJ1-1, with D unclear. CDR3 size: 12 residues. Germline V lookup: CDR1 SEHNR, CDR2 FQNEAQ (reference sequence). Trimming stripped 5 bases from V and 5 bases from J, with 9 bases between. DNA of the CDR3: TGTGCCAGCAGCCCCCGGGATACTGAAGCTTTCTTT. Its protein is CASSPRDTEAFF.

The chain uses TRBV6-4 and TRBJ2-3, with 11 bases matching TRBD2. V lost 0 bases and J lost 4; bases outside the gene matches: 3. The CDR3 consists of 16 residues. CDR1 and CDR2 from the germline V gene are MRHNA and SNTAGT. CDR3 sequence (DNA): TGTGCCAGCAGTGACTCGCTAGCGGGAGGCCCAGATACGCAGTATTTT. Encoded protein: CASSDSLAGGPDTQYF.

This clone appeared a few times. The chain combines TRBV5-1 with TRBJ2-1; TRBD1 matches at 9 bases. The CDR3 spans 15 residues. Trimming cost V 0 bases and J 5 bases; bases outside gene matches: 3. CDR1 and CDR2 (germline): SGHRS, YFSETQ. DNA of the CDR3: TGCGCCAGCAGCTTGGGGACAGGGGCAAACAATGAGCAGTTCTTC. It translates to CASSLGTGANNEQFF. The full variable domain, its missing parts supplied by reference TRBV5-1 and TRBJ2-1, is KAGVTQTPRYLIKTRGQQVTLSCSPISGHRSVSWYQQTPGQGLQFLFEYFSETQRNKGNFPGRFSGRQFSNSRSEMNVSTLELGDSALYLCASSLGTGANNEQFFGPGTRLTVL.

This sequence joins TRBV4-2 and TRBJ1-2, with 11 bases identical to TRBD1. V gave up 4 bases and J gave up 4 bases; unmatched junction bases: 8. Looked up from germline, CDR1 is LGHNA and CDR2 is YNFKEQ. The CDR3 runs 16 residues. The CDR3 protein is CASSRGQGAWGYGYTF. The CDR3 bases are TGTGCCAGCAGCCGAGGACAGGGGGCGTGGGGCTATGGCTACACCTTC.

The chain recombines TRBV6-1 with TRBJ1-5; weak D call: TRBD1 (6 bases). Germline lookup yields CDR1 MNHNS and CDR2 SASEGT. V was trimmed by 6 bases and J by 0 bases, leaving 12 bases between them. The CDR3 runs 15 residues. The CDR3 loop is CASSPGAYSNQPQHF. CDR3 nucleotide sequence: TGTGCCAGCAGCCCAGGGGCCTATAGCAATCAGCCCCAGCATTTT.

The V gene is TRBV6-5, the J gene TRBJ1-2; D gene uncertain. The germline gives CDR1 MNHEY, CDR2 SVGAGI. Trimming cost V 5 bases and J 3 bases, with 10 bases left between them. CDR3 length equals 13 residues. CDR3 sequence reads: CASSIRGDYGYTF. CDR3 nucleotides: TGTGCCAGCAGTATCCGGGGTGACTATGGCTACACCTTC.

The chain carries TRBV30 and TRBJ2-7; TRBD2 aligns across 12 bases. CDR1 is GTSNPN and CDR2 is SVGIG in the germline V gene (reference sequence). CDR3 length: 16 residues. V shed 3 bases, J shed 1 base, and the junction held 7 bases outside the gene matches. The CDR3 is CAWRGTGTSGSYEQYF. In DNA form, the CDR3 reads TGTGCCTGGAGGGGAACCGGGACTAGCGGGTCCTACGAGCAGTACTTC.

This chain joins TRBV7-2 and TRBJ2-2, with TRBD2 as a possible D gene (5 bases). Germline loops: CDR1 SGHTA, CDR2 FQGNSA. The CDR3 totals 16 residues. The ends were cut back, 3 bases at V and 1 base at J, with 12 bases in the middle. CDR3 sequence (DNA): TGTGCCAGCAGCTTCAATAACGGGGTGAACACCGGGGAGCTGTTTTTT. It specifies CASSFNNGVNTGELFF.

The chain uses TRBV11-2 and TRBJ2-5; 8 nucleotides line up with TRBD1. The junction had 4 bases not matched to a gene; V was cut back by 6 bases and J by 4 bases. The CDR3 spans 13 residues. The germline V gene encodes CDR1 SGHAT and CDR2 FQNNGV. Written as DNA, the CDR3 is TGTGCCAGCAGGATGACAGGGGCAGAGACCCAGTACTTC. It encodes CASRMTGAETQYF.

This clone occurred a few times. The V call is TRBV5-1, the J call TRBJ2-7, with 8 bases aligning to TRBD2. V lost 4 bases to trimming and J lost 8 bases; unmatched junction nucleotides: 11. Germline values: CDR1 SGHRS, CDR2 YFSETQ. CDR3 length: 14 amino acids. CDR3 sequence (DNA): TGCGCCAGCAGCCTGGATCGTAGCGGGAACAAGCAGTACTTC. Translating gives CASSLDRSGNKQYF.

The rearrangement uses TRBV6-5 and TRBJ2-3; D is perhaps TRBD2 (5 bases). Germline CDR1 and CDR2: MNHEY and SVGAGI. V dropped 4 bases and J dropped 1 base, with 9 bases sitting between them. This CDR3 has 14 residues. The CDR3 reads CASSSDFRTDTQYF. The DNA for the CDR3 is TGTGCCAGCAGTTCGGACTTTCGCACAGATACGCAGTATTTT.

This clone was counted once. The V gene is TRBV18, the J gene TRBJ2-3; 8 bases are shared with TRBD2. The trim removed 1 base at V and 4 bases at J, leaving 4 bases unmatched. Germline lookup yields CDR1 KGHSH and CDR2 LQKENI. This CDR3 comprises 15 residues. CDR3 in amino acids: CASSPRAGASDTQYF. CDR3 in DNA: TGTGCCAGCTCACCACGAGCGGGGGCCTCAGATACGCAGTATTTT.

The chain couples TRBV2 to TRBJ2-5, with 9 bases matching TRBD2. The germline CDR1 and CDR2 sequences are SNHLY and FYNNEI. The J segment lost 5 bases and the V segment lost 6 bases, leaving 10 bases of the junction unmatched. The CDR3 has 15 amino acids. The CDR3 region is CASRGNSGRGETQYF. CDR3 DNA sequence: TGTGCCAGCAGAGGGAATAGCGGGAGAGGCGAGACCCAGTACTTC. The whole variable domain, remainder taken from reference TRBV2 and TRBJ2-5, is EPEVTQTPSHQVTQMGQEVILRCVPISNHLYFYWYRQILGQKVEFLVSFYNNEISEKSEIFDDQFSVERPDGSNFTLKIRSTKLEDSAMYFCASRGNSGRGETQYFGPGTRLLVL.

This chain joins TRBV7-9 and TRBJ1-1; D may be TRBD1 (6 bases). From germline, CDR1 is SEHNR and CDR2 FQNEAQ (reference sequence). This CDR3 has 14 amino acids. V was cut by 5 bases and J by 4 bases, with 14 bases left in between. CDR3 protein: CASSITGSGTEAFF. The DNA for the CDR3 is TGTGCCAGCAGCATTACAGGGAGTGGCACTGAAGCTTTCTTT. The variable domain in full, completed from reference TRBV7-9 and TRBJ1-1, reads DTGVSQNPRHKITKRGQNVTFRCDPISEHNRLYWYRQTLGQGPEFLTYFQNEAQLEKSRLLSDRFSAERPKGSFSTLEIQRTEQGDSAMYLCASSITGSGTEAFFGQGTRLTVV.

The rearrangement links TRBV6-5 to TRBJ2-6, with no clear D. CDR3 size: 15 residues. V lost 2 bases to trimming and J lost 0 bases, with 5 bases between them. CDR1 and CDR2 from the germline V gene are MNHEY and SVGAGI. The CDR3 DNA follows: TGTGCCAGCAGTTACGGCCTCTCTGGGGCCAACGTCCTGACTTTC. It codes for CASSYGLSGANVLTF.

In its sample, this clone was seen a few times. The CDR3: CASSLLTGSGYTF. In DNA form, the CDR3 reads TGTGCCAGCAGCCTACTGACAGGGAGCGGCTACACCTTC. The chain joins TRBV7-9 to TRBJ1-2; 7 bases match TRBD1. Germline V lookup: CDR1 SEHNR, CDR2 FQNEAQ (reference sequence). V shed 5 bases, J shed 8 bases, and the junction held 8 bases outside the gene matches. The CDR3 spans 13 residues.

This rearrangement joins TRBV19 to TRBJ2-7; TRBD2 matches at 10 bases. The CDR3 is made up of 15 amino acids. Looked up from germline, CDR1 is LNHDA and CDR2 is SQIVND (reference sequence). V gave up 5 bases and J gave up 0 bases; unmatched junction bases: 4. The CDR3 sequence is CASSFRTSGSYEQYF. The DNA for the CDR3 is TGTGCCAGTAGTTTCCGGACTAGCGGCTCCTACGAGCAGTACTTC.

This clone is a singleton in its sample. The V gene is TRBV9, the J gene TRBJ2-2; a weak D match, TRBD2 (5 bases). Trimming left V 3 bases short and J 6 bases short, with 9 bases between. This CDR3 is 13 amino acids long. The germline gives CDR1 SGDLS, CDR2 YYNGEE. The CDR3 sequence: CASSAEGPGELFF. The CDR3 DNA reads as TGTGCCAGCAGCGCAGAGGGCCCCGGGGAGCTGTTTTTT.

The chain has TRBV6-1 and TRBJ2-7; D remains unclear. The CDR3 totals 12 residues. Per germline, CDR1 MNHNS and CDR2 SASEGT. Trimming took 6 bases from V and 3 from J, leaving 9 bases between them. The CDR3 loop is CASSHSLYEQYF. CDR3 sequence (DNA): TGTGCCAGCAGCCACAGCCTCTACGAGCAGTACTTC.

The rearrangement joins TRBV9 to TRBJ1-1, with D possibly TRBD1 on 6 matching bases. The germline gives CDR1 SGDLS, CDR2 YYNGEE. Deletions cut 4 bases from V and 3 bases from J, with 10 bases between. CDR3 length: 13 residues. This CDR3 reads CASSPRGYTEAFF. The CDR3 DNA is TGTGCCAGCAGCCCAAGGGGGTACACTGAAGCTTTCTTT.

The V and J genes are TRBV7-2 and TRBJ2-3; 11 bases are a match to TRBD2. CDR1 and CDR2 from the germline V gene are SGHTA and FQGNSA. V was pared by 4 bases and J by 0 bases, with 3 bases of the junction left unmatched. The CDR3 totals 16 residues. Here the CDR3 reads CASSYIAGGSTDTQYF. CDR3 DNA: TGTGCCAGCAGCTATATAGCGGGGGGGAGCACAGATACGCAGTATTTT.

The chain is built from TRBV4-1 and TRBJ2-7; no reliable D call. The CDR3 is 12 amino acids. V was clipped by 1 base and J by 6 bases, with 7 bases between them. The germline gives CDR1 MGHRA, CDR2 YSYEKL. The CDR3 DNA is TGCGCCAGCAGCCAAGTTCGAGGCGAGCAGTACTTC. Protein: CASSQVRGEQYF.

This clone is labeled as medium-sized. The chain uses TRBV19 and TRBJ2-1; D is unresolved. CDR1 LNHDA and CDR2 SQIVND come from the germline V gene (reference sequence). The CDR3 contains 15 residues. The ends were cut back, 1 base at V and 3 bases at J, with 10 bases in the middle. The CDR3 reads CASSIADLDYNEQFF. The CDR3 DNA follows: TGTGCCAGTAGTATAGCCGACTTGGACTACAATGAGCAGTTCTTC.

This clone was found a few times. This sequence joins TRBV28 and TRBJ2-4; 8 nucleotides agree with TRBD2. This CDR3 comprises 15 residues. Germline loops: CDR1 MDHEN, CDR2 SYDVKM. Trimming removed 7 bases from V and 7 bases from J; junction bases left unmatched: 12. CDR3 region: CASTPGPSGSNIQYF. For the CDR3, the DNA is TGTGCCAGCACCCCGGGCCCCAGCGGGAGTAACATTCAGTACTTC.

CDR3 sequence (DNA): TGCGCCAGCAGCTTGGGAATGGGGAGGGGCCCTGAAGCTTTCTTT. Translating gives CASSLGMGRGPEAFF. The chain combines TRBV5-1 with TRBJ1-1; TRBD1 is a possible D gene (5 bases). The V and J ends lost 0 bases and 6 bases respectively, with 15 bases between them. Germline values: CDR1 SGHRS, CDR2 YFSETQ. The CDR3 spans 15 residues.